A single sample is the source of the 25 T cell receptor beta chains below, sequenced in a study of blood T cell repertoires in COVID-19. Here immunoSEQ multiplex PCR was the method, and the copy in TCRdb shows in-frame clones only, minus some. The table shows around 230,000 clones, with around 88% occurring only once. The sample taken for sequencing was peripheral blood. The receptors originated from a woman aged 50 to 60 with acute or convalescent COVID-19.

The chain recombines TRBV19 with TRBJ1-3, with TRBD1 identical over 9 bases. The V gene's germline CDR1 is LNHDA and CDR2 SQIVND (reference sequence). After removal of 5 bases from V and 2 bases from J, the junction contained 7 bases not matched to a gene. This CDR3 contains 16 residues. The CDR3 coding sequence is TGTGCCAGTAGTTTGGCACAGGGGGCACCTGGAAACACCATATATTTT. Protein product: CASSLAQGAPGNTIYF.

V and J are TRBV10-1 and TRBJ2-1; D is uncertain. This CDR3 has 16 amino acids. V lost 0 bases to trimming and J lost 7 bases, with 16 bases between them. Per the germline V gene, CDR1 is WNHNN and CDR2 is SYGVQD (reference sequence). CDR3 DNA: TGCGCCAGCAGTGAGTCTAGCCCTCGGTATGGGAATGAGCAGTTCTTC. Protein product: CASSESSPRYGNEQFF.

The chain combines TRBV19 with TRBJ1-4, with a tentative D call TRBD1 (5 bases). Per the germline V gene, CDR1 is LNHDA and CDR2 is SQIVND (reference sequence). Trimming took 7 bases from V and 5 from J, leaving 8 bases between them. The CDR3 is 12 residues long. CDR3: CASNRWNEKLFF. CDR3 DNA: TGTGCCAGTAACAGGTGGAATGAAAAACTGTTTTTT.

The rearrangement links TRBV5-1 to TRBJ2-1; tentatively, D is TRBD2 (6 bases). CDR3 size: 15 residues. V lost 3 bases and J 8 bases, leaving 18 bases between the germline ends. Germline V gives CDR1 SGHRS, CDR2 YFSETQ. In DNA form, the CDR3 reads TGCGCCAGCAGCTCGACTAGAGACCTTGGGCATGAGCAGTTCTTC. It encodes CASSSTRDLGHEQFF.

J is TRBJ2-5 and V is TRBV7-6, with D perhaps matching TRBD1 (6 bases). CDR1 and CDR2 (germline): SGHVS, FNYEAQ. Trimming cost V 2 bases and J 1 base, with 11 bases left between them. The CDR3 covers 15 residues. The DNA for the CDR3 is TGTGCCAGCAGCTTATATGGACAGTTCCAAGAGACCCAGTACTTC. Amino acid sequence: CASSLYGQFQETQYF.

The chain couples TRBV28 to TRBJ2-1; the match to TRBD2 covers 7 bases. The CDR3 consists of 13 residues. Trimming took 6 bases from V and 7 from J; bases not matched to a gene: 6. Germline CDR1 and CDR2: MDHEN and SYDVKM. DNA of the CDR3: TGTGCCAGCAGACCACTAGCGCTGAATGAGCAGTTCTTC. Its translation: CASRPLALNEQFF.

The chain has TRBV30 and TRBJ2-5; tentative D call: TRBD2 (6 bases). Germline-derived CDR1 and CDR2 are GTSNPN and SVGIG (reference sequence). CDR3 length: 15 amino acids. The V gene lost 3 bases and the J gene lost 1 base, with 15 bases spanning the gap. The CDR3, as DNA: TGTGCCTGGAGGGGACGCCCGGGACTCCAAGAGACCCAGTACTTC. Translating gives CAWRGRPGLQETQYF.

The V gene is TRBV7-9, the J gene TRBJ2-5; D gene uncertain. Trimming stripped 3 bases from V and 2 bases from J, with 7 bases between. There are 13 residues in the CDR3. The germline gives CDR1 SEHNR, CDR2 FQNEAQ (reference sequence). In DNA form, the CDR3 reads TGTGCCAGCAGCTTTATCGGGCAAGAGACCCAGTACTTC. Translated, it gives CASSFIGQETQYF.

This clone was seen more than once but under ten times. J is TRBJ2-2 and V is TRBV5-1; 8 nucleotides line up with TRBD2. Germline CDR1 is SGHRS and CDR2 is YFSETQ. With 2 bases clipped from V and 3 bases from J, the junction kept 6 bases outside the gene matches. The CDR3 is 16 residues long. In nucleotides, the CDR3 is TGCGCCAGCAGCTTATTCAGCGGGAGAGACACCGGGGAGCTGTTTTTT. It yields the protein CASSLFSGRDTGELFF.

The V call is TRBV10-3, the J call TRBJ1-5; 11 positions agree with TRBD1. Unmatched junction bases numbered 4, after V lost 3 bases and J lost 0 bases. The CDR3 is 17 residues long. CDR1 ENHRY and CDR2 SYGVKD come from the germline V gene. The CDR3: CAISDGQGANSNQPQHF. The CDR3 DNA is TGTGCCATCAGTGATGGACAGGGGGCAAATAGCAATCAGCCCCAGCATTTT.

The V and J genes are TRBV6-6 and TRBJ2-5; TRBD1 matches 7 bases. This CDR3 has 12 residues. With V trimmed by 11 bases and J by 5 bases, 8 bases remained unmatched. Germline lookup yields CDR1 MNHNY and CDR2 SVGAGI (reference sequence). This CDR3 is CAVQGSGETQYF. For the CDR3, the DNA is TGTGCCGTACAGGGGTCCGGGGAGACCCAGTACTTC.

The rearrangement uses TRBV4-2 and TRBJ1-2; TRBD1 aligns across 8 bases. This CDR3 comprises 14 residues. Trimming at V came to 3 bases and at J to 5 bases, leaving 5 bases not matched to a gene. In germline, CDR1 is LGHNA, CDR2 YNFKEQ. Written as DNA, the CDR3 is TGTGCCAGCAGCCACCCCGGGACAGGATATGGCTACACCTTC. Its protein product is CASSHPGTGYGYTF.

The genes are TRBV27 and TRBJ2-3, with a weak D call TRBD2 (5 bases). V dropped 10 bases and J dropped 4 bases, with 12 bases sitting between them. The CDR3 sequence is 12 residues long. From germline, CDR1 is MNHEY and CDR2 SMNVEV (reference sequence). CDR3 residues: CATSGKADTQYF. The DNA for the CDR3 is TGTGCCACCTCGGGAAAGGCAGATACGCAGTATTTT.

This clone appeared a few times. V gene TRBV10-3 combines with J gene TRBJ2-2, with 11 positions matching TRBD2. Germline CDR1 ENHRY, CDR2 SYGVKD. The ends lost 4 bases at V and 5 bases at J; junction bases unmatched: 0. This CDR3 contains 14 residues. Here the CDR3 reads CAISGLAGTGELFF. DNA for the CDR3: TGTGCCATCAGTGGACTAGCGGGAACCGGGGAGCTGTTTTTT.

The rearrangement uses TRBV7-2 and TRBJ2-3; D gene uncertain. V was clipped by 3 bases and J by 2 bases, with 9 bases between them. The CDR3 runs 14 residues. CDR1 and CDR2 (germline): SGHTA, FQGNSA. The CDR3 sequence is CASSFTSYTDTQYF. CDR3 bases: TGTGCCAGCAGCTTCACTTCATACACAGATACGCAGTATTTT. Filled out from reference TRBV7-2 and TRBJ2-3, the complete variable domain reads GAGVSQSPSNKVTEKGKDVELRCDPISGHTALYWYRQSLGQGLEFLIYFQGNSAPDKSGLPSDRFSAERTGGSVSTLTIQRTQQEDSAVYLCASSFTSYTDTQYFGPGTRLTVL.

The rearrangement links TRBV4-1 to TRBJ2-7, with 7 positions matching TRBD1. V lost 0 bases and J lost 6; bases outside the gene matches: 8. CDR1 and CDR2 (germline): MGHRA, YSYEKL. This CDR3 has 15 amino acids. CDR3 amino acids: CASSQEWTGVIEQYF. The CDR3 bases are TGCGCCAGCAGCCAAGAGTGGACAGGAGTAATCGAGCAGTACTTC.

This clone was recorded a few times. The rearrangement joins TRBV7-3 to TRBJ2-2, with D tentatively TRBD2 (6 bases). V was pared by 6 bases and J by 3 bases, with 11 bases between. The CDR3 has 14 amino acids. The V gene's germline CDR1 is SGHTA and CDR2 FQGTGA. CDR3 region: CASRKREDTGELFF. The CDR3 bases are TGTGCCAGCAGGAAAAGGGAGGACACCGGGGAGCTGTTTTTT.

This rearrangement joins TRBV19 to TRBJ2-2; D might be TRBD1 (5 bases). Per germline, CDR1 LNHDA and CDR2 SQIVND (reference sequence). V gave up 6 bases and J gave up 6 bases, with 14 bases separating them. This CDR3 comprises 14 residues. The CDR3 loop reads CASRPREGAGELFF. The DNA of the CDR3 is TGTGCCAGTAGGCCCAGGGAAGGGGCCGGGGAGCTGTTTTTT.

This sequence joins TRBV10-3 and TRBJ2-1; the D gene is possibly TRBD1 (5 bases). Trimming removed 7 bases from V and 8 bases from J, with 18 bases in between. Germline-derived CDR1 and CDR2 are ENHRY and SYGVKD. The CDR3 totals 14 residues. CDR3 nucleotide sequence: TGTGCCATCAAAGCAGGGTCGGGTATGTATGAGCAGTTCTTC. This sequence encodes CAIKAGSGMYEQFF.

CDR3 DNA: TGTGCCAGCAGCCGACAGAATTCACCCCTCCACTTT. Protein sequence: CASSRQNSPLHF. The V gene is TRBV12-3 or TRBV12-4, the J gene TRBJ1-6; D may be TRBD1 (5 bases). V lost 6 bases and J lost 7, with 7 bases in between. This CDR3 contains 12 residues.

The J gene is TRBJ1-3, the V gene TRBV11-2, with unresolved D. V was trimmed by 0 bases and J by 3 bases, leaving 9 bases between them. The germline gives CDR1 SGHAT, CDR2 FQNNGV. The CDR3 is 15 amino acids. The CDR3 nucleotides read TGTGCCAGCAGCTTAGATTTAGGACTTGGAAACACCATATATTTT. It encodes CASSLDLGLGNTIYF.

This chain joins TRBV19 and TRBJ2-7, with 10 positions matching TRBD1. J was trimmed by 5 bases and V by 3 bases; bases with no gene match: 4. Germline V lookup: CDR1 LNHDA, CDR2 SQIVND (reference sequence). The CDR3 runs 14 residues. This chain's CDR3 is CASSMTGGLNEQYF. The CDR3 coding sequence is TGTGCCAGTAGTATGACAGGGGGCCTAAACGAGCAGTACTTC.

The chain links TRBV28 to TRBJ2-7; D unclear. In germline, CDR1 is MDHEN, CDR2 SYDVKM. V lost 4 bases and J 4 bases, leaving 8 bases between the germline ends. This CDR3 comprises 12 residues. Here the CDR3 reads CASSSRSYEQYF. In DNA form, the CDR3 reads TGTGCCAGCAGTTCCAGGTCTTACGAGCAGTACTTC.

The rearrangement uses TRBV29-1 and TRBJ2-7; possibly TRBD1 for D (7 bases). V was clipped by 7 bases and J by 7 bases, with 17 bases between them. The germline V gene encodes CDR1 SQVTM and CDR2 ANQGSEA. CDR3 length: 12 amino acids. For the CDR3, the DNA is TGCAGCGCCGTGCAGGGGGGTCAGGAGCAGTACTTC. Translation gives CSAVQGGQEQYF.

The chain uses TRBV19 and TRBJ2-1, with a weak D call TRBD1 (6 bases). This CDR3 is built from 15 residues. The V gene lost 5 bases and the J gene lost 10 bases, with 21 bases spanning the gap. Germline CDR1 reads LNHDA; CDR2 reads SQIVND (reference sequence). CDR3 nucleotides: TGTGCCAGTAGTCGGACAGCGGCCCCTATCCACGAGCAGTTCTTC. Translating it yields CASSRTAAPIHEQFF.